This passage covers 14 T cell receptor beta chains from one sample sequenced in a study of T-cell reconstitution after alpha-beta-depleted transplantation in children. This sample's TCRbeta library carried unique molecular identifier barcodes. Each CDR3 protein is one row after TCRdb ran MiXCR on the PCR reads. Seen here are about 980,000 distinct CDR3 sequences, about 26% observed once, and the top ten hold roughly 27%. Sequencing used PBMCs, mostly from graft donor cells, obtained 360 days after TCRalphabeta/CD19-depleted stem cell transplant. All receptors come from a boy less than two years old who had a stem cell transplant for SCID, so the T cells may come from the graft donor.

The rearrangement uses TRBV9 and TRBJ2-1; TRBD1 aligns across 9 bases. In germline, CDR1 is SGDLS, CDR2 YYNGEE. With 4 bases clipped from V and 1 base from J, the junction kept 3 bases outside the gene matches. The CDR3 covers 15 residues. Written as DNA, the CDR3 is TGTGCCAGCAGCCGACAGGGGGTTTCCTACAATGAGCAGTTCTTC. Amino acid sequence: CASSRQGVSYNEQFF.

The chain combines TRBV20-1 with TRBJ1-5; D may be TRBD1 (6 bases). The germline V gene has CDR1 DFQATT and CDR2 SNEGSKA (reference sequence). The CDR3 sequence is 13 residues long. V lost 4 bases to trimming and J lost 6 bases, with 13 bases between them. The CDR3 DNA follows: TGCAGTGCTATACAGGGTTTTGGTCAGCCCCAGCATTTT. The encoded protein is CSAIQGFGQPQHF.

This clonotype was detected once. The V call is TRBV5-1, the J call TRBJ2-5; no firm D call. V shed 1 base and J shed 8 bases, with 21 bases lying between them. CDR1 SGHRS and CDR2 YFSETQ come from the germline V gene. The CDR3 loop spans 16 amino acids. The CDR3, as DNA: TGCGCCAGCAGCTTGAGCACCGACCAGCATCTGAAAACCCAGTACTTC. It translates to CASSLSTDQHLKTQYF.

The chain joins TRBV11-2 to TRBJ2-7, with 9 bases that match TRBD1. With 5 bases clipped from V and 5 bases from J, the junction kept 10 bases outside the gene matches. This CDR3 has 15 residues. CDR1 and CDR2 (germline): SGHAT, FQNNGV. This CDR3 is CASSQGTGLRDEQYF. The DNA of the CDR3 is TGTGCCAGCAGCCAGGGGACAGGGTTAAGGGACGAGCAGTACTTC.

This clonotype was counted at least ten times. The rearrangement uses TRBV4-2 and TRBJ1-2; no clear D gene. Looked up from germline, CDR1 is LGHNA and CDR2 is YNFKEQ. This CDR3 comprises 12 residues. The V gene lost 3 bases and the J gene lost 1 base, with 3 bases spanning the gap. CDR3 sequence (DNA): TGTGCCAGCAGCCAGGGTAACTATGGCTACACCTTC. Its translation: CASSQGNYGYTF.

This chain joins TRBV7-6 and TRBJ1-6; no clear D. Germline V lookup: CDR1 SGHVS, CDR2 FNYEAQ. CDR3 length equals 14 residues. Trimming shortened V by 5 bases and J by 0 bases, and 5 bases separated the two germline ends. The CDR3 DNA sequence: TGTGCCAGCAGCCAGAGCTCCTATAATTCACCCCTCCACTTT. Its protein is CASSQSSYNSPLHF.

This clonotype was seen a single time. J is TRBJ2-3 and V is TRBV6-5, with unresolved D. Trimming left V 6 bases short and J 7 bases short, with 8 bases between. Germline lookup yields CDR1 MNHEY and CDR2 SVGAGI. This CDR3 is built from 11 residues. As DNA, the CDR3 is TGTGCCAGCAGCGCGCATAATACGCAGTATTTT. Its translation: CASSAHNTQYF.

This rearrangement joins TRBV12-3 or TRBV12-4 to TRBJ2-2, with 9 bases that match TRBD2. V dropped 3 bases and J dropped 1; count of bases not matched to a gene: 3. This CDR3 comprises 16 residues. The CDR3 is CASSFSSGGNTGELFF. DNA of the CDR3: TGTGCCAGCAGTTTTAGTAGCGGGGGGAACACCGGGGAGCTGTTTTTT.

The rearrangement uses TRBV7-2 and TRBJ1-1; D is unresolved. Germline CDR1 and CDR2: SGHTA and FQGNSA. V was pared by 2 bases and J by 5 bases, with 12 bases between. This CDR3 is built from 14 residues. In nucleotides, the CDR3 is TGTGCCAGCAGCTTAATTGTTTCGGGGACTGAAGCTTTCTTT. It encodes CASSLIVSGTEAFF.

This clonotype was observed a few times. The CDR3 DNA follows: TGCAGTGCTCTACGGGATTTTCCCGGGTCCTACGAGCAGTACTTC. It specifies CSALRDFPGSYEQYF. V and J are TRBV20-1 and TRBJ2-7; D possibly corresponds to TRBD2 (5 bases). The V and J ends lost 5 bases and 1 base respectively, with 18 bases between them. Germline CDR1 DFQATT, CDR2 SNEGSKA (reference sequence). The CDR3 covers 15 residues.

This clonotype appeared a few times. The CDR3 nucleotides read TGTGCCAGCAGTGCGGGGGCCATCCAAGAGACCCAGTACTTC. It specifies CASSAGAIQETQYF. The chain uses TRBV25-1 and TRBJ2-5, with D perhaps being TRBD1 or TRBD2 (6 bases each). The CDR3 covers 14 residues. Per germline, CDR1 MGHDK and CDR2 SYGVNS. V lost 4 bases and J lost 1, with 10 bases in between.

V is TRBV20-1 and J is TRBJ2-1; TRBD2 matches at 7 bases. With V trimmed by 3 bases and J by 4 bases, 9 bases remained unmatched. The CDR3 loop spans 15 amino acids. CDR1 and CDR2 (germline): DFQATT, SNEGSKA (reference sequence). This CDR3 reads CSASDGTTRYNEQFF. The CDR3 DNA is TGCAGTGCTAGCGACGGGACTACCCGATACAATGAGCAGTTCTTC.

A few counts support this clonotype. J is TRBJ2-6 and V is TRBV18, with 9 bases lining up with TRBD1. The CDR3 spans 17 residues. Unmatched junction bases numbered 2, after V lost 2 bases and J lost 0 bases. Germline loops: CDR1 KGHSH, CDR2 LQKENI. Written as DNA, the CDR3 is TGTGCCAGCTCACCAAGGACAGGGGACTCTGGGGCCAACGTCCTGACTTTC. Amino acids: CASSPRTGDSGANVLTF.

This clonotype was seen only a few times. The chain joins TRBV12-3 or TRBV12-4 to TRBJ2-1; D is undetermined. There are 14 residues in the CDR3. Trimming removed 7 bases from V and 8 bases from J, with 18 bases in between. This CDR3 reads CASTYRRRIYEQFF. Here the CDR3 DNA reads TGTGCCAGCACATACCGCCGGCGAATCTATGAGCAGTTCTTC.